This T cell receptor (beta chain) was recorded in a study of shared clonotypes between healthy human individuals. Study in general: A donor's plate count was three for CD4 naive and three for CD4 memory; CD8 naive had two and CD8 memory one.

Regarding the study as a whole: Naive subsets generally had larger estimated richness than memory subsets. For naive CD4 cells, 4% to 5% of clonotypes were shared across a few donors. Donors were few, which limited the genetic and exposure-history diversity represented.

Germline CDR1 SGHTA, CDR2 FQGNSA. This CDR3 contains 15 residues. V gave up 3 bases and J gave up 0 bases, with 9 bases separating them. Comments on this clone: Its antigen is as yet unknown.

The protocol was immunoSEQ multiplex PCR, while the TCRdb copy is restricted to in-frame clones and leaves out a portion. The data contain 2 million to 3 million clones, approximately 93% of them singletons. The chain uses TRBV7-2 and TRBJ2-1, with D uncertain. The receptor's source is a man aged 18 to 35 in good health. Some clones in this sample may be carry-over from other donors' samples. The sequencing input was naive CD4+ T cells from PBMCs. Subset meaning: CD45RA+ positively selected. CDR3 coding DNA: TGTGCCAGCAGCTTCGACTTTGCCTCCTACAATGAGCAGTTCTTC. It encodes CASSFDFASYNEQFF. Combining the CDR3 with reference TRBV7-2 and TRBJ2-1 gives the whole variable domain GAGVSQSPSNKVTEKGKDVELRCDPISGHTALYWYRQSLGQGLEFLIYFQGNSAPDKSGLPSDRFSAERTGGSVSTLTIQRTQQEDSAVYLCASSFDFASYNEQFFGPGTRLTVL.